This entry features one T cell receptor beta chain sequence. Its target is unknown. The PCR used 60 Vbeta and 13 Jbeta primers. Produced via immunoSEQ multiplex PCR; TCRdb's table is partial and in-frame only. In the table there are 100,000 to 150,000 clones, about four fifths of which are singletons. The sample originates from a study of cytomegalovirus exposure and HLA in healthy donors. After removal of 8 bases from V and 0 bases from J, the junction contained 7 bases not matched to a gene. The germline V gene encodes CDR1 GTSNPN and CDR2 SVGIG (reference sequence). The CDR3 extends over 16 amino acids. Points from the study as a whole: TCR beta V- and J-gene trimming was later associated with a missense DCLRE1C variant.

This sequence originates from a female donor in good health and CMV-seropositive. Sequenced material: PBMCs. The chain uses TRBV30 and TRBJ2-3; 14 bases fit TRBD2. CDR3 protein: CAQTSGGVGSTDTQYF. In DNA, the CDR3 is TGTGCCCAGACTAGCGGGGGGGTGGGGAGCACAGATACGCAGTATTTT.